The 22 T cell receptor beta chains in this list originate from one sample, sequenced in a study of T cell clones after liver transplantation. TCRdb's table, derived via immunoSEQ multiplex PCR, lists solely in-frame clones and lacks some. The data contain roughly 120,000 clones, 90% of them singletons. This specimen consisted of CD4+ T cells from blood, obtained 12 months after liver transplant. These receptors all stem from a human patient who received a liver transplant. A subset of T cells may come from the graft donor.

CDR3 sequence (DNA): TGTGCCAGCTCACCGGACAGCTACGAGCAGTACTTC. It encodes CASSPDSYEQYF. The chain recombines TRBV18 with TRBJ2-7; possible D gene TRBD1, 6 bases. The CDR3 covers 12 residues. Per the germline V gene, CDR1 is KGHSH and CDR2 is LQKENI. V lost 3 bases and J 3 bases, leaving 6 bases between the germline ends.

The rearrangement joins TRBV15 to TRBJ2-2; 7 bases align to TRBD1. There are 15 residues in the CDR3. The germline CDR1 and CDR2 sequences are LNHNV and YYDKDF (reference sequence). J gave up 0 bases and V 4 bases, and 2 bases lay outside the gene matches. This CDR3 is CATSIGTANTGELFF. CDR3 coding DNA: TGTGCCACCAGCATCGGGACAGCGAACACCGGGGAGCTGTTTTTT.

The chain links TRBV6-5 to TRBJ1-5; D perhaps matches TRBD1 (6 bases). This CDR3 is 14 amino acids long. Germline CDR1 and CDR2: MNHEY and SVGAGI. Deletions cut 6 bases from V and 8 bases from J, with 17 bases between. The CDR3 loop reads CASSANRVWEPQHF. DNA of the CDR3: TGTGCCAGCAGCGCTAACAGGGTGTGGGAGCCCCAGCATTTT.

The rearrangement links TRBV28 to TRBJ1-2; D uncertain. Germline V lookup: CDR1 MDHEN, CDR2 SYDVKM. Trimming shortened V by 5 bases and J by 2 bases, and 18 bases separated the two germline ends. This CDR3 contains 16 residues. CDR3 bases: TGTGCCAGCAGTGTACCCGGAGGGCACTTAAACTATGGCTACACCTTC. This gives the protein CASSVPGGHLNYGYTF.

This rearrangement joins TRBV2 to TRBJ2-7; 10 nucleotides line up with TRBD1. The CDR3 loop spans 16 amino acids. Germline CDR1 reads SNHLY; CDR2 reads FYNNEI. V trimming: 4 bases; J trimming: 4 bases; junction bases outside the gene matches: 10. The CDR3 here is CASSGVGDRGGYEQYF. The CDR3 DNA follows: TGTGCCAGCAGTGGTGTGGGGGACAGGGGTGGATACGAGCAGTACTTC. The entire variable domain, with the rest obtained from reference TRBV2 and TRBJ2-7, is as follows: EPEVTQTPSHQVTQMGQEVILRCVPISNHLYFYWYRQILGQKVEFLVSFYNNEISEKSEIFDDQFSVERPDGSNFTLKIRSTKLEDSAMYFCASSGVGDRGGYEQYFGPGTRLTVT.

This clone was counted a single time. The gene calls are TRBV19 and TRBJ2-7; 7 bases line up with TRBD2. The CDR3 contains 15 residues. Germline assignment: CDR1 LNHDA and CDR2 SQIVND (reference sequence). The V and J ends lost 5 bases and 0 bases, in that order; junction bases with no gene match: 7. CDR3 in DNA: TGTGCCAGTAGTTCGAGCGGGAAGTCCTCCTACGAGCAGTACTTC. Protein: CASSSSGKSSYEQYF. The entire variable domain, with the rest obtained from reference TRBV19 and TRBJ2-7, is as follows: DGGITQSPKYLFRKEGQNVTLSCEQNLNHDAMYWYRQDPGQGLRLIYYSQIVNDFQKGDIAEGYSVSREKKESFPLTVTSAQKNPTAFYLCASSSSGKSSYEQYFGPGTRLTVT.

In this sample, this clone turned up a few times. The chain combines TRBV5-1 with TRBJ2-1; TRBD1 or TRBD2 may be the D gene (6 bases each). The CDR3 spans 15 residues. V was cut by 0 bases and J by 2 bases, with 9 bases left in between. Germline values: CDR1 SGHRS, CDR2 YFSETQ. The CDR3 bases are TGCGCCAGCAGCTTGGCGGGGGACACCTACAATGAGCAGTTCTTC. The encoded protein is CASSLAGDTYNEQFF.

The chain has TRBV5-1 and TRBJ1-2, with D unresolved. Looked up from germline, CDR1 is SGHRS and CDR2 is YFSETQ. Trimming removed 4 bases at V and 4 bases at J, with 14 bases between. The CDR3 has 14 amino acids. Here the CDR3 reads CASSPELGLYGYTF. CDR3 nucleotide sequence: TGCGCCAGCAGCCCGGAACTGGGTCTCTATGGCTACACCTTC.

This rearrangement joins TRBV19 to TRBJ1-1; D gene ambiguous. The length of the CDR3 is 18 residues. The ends were cut back, 5 bases at V and 4 bases at J, with 26 bases in the middle. Germline CDR1 is LNHDA and CDR2 is SQIVND (reference sequence). The CDR3 reads CASSLGWGWVDTGTEAFF. In DNA, the CDR3 is TGTGCCAGTAGTTTGGGTTGGGGTTGGGTGGATACGGGCACTGAAGCTTTCTTT.

The chain uses TRBV30 and TRBJ2-3, with TRBD2 matching 9 bases. After removal of 3 bases from V and 2 bases from J, the junction contained 3 bases not matched to a gene. This CDR3 contains 14 residues. Germline lookup yields CDR1 GTSNPN and CDR2 SVGIG (reference sequence). The CDR3 DNA is TGTGCCTGGAGGACTAGCGGTACCACAGATACGCAGTATTTT. Protein sequence: CAWRTSGTTDTQYF.

The chain employs TRBV5-1 and TRBJ1-1, with a tentative D call TRBD1 (5 bases). V lost 4 bases and J 6 bases, leaving 22 bases between the germline ends. The germline V gene encodes CDR1 SGHRS and CDR2 YFSETQ. CDR3 size: 16 residues. CDR3 in amino acids: CASSQRGGGEFAEAFF. CDR3 nucleotides: TGCGCCAGCAGCCAGCGCGGTGGAGGGGAATTTGCTGAAGCTTTCTTT. Based on the CDR3 plus reference TRBV5-1 and TRBJ1-1, the full variable domain is KAGVTQTPRYLIKTRGQQVTLSCSPISGHRSVSWYQQTPGQGLQFLFEYFSETQRNKGNFPGRFSGRQFSNSRSEMNVSTLELGDSALYLCASSQRGGGEFAEAFFGQGTRLTVV.

The chain has TRBV9 and TRBJ2-3; unclear D gene. The V gene's germline CDR1 is SGDLS and CDR2 YYNGEE. V lost 3 bases, J lost 3 bases, and 11 bases lay in between. The CDR3 loop spans 14 amino acids. The CDR3, as DNA: TGTGCCAGCAGCGCGGACCCCTGGACAGATACGCAGTATTTT. Its protein product is CASSADPWTDTQYF. The complete variable domain, with remaining parts taken from reference TRBV9 and TRBJ2-3, reads DSGVTQTPKHLITATGQRVTLRCSPRSGDLSVYWYQQSLDQGLQFLIQYYNGEERAKGNILERFSAQQFPDLHSELNLSSLELGDSALYFCASSADPWTDTQYFGPGTRLTVL.

The chain is built from TRBV13 and TRBJ1-2, with TRBD1 matching 8 bases. From germline, CDR1 is PRHDT and CDR2 FYEKMQ (reference sequence). The V gene end was trimmed by 5 bases and the J gene end by 8 bases; junction bases not matched to a gene: 10. The CDR3 has 14 residues. CDR3 bases: TGTGCCAGCAGCCCACCGGACAGGGAAGGAGGCTACACCTTC. This sequence encodes CASSPPDREGGYTF.

This chain links TRBV6-6 with TRBJ2-3, with 8 positions matching TRBD2. J lost 5 bases, V lost 6 bases, and 7 bases had no gene match. CDR1 is MNHNY, CDR2 SVGAGI, per germline (reference sequence). The CDR3 is made up of 14 amino acids. The DNA of the CDR3 is TGTGCCAGCAGCCCCTTAGCGGGGCGAGATACGCAGTATTTT. Protein product: CASSPLAGRDTQYF.

This clone was counted once. This chain connects TRBV6-5 to TRBJ2-7; maybe TRBD1 (6 bases). Between the trimmed V and J ends, which lost 6 bases and 5 bases, there was a span of 14 bases. This CDR3 comprises 13 residues. The germline V gene has CDR1 MNHEY and CDR2 SVGAGI. The CDR3 sequence is CASSYTGFDEQYF. The CDR3 region has the DNA TGTGCCAGCAGCTATACAGGGTTCGACGAGCAGTACTTC.

The chain's CDR3 is CASSPEDLYEQYF. Written as DNA, the CDR3 is TGTGCCAGCTCGCCCGAGGACCTTTACGAGCAGTACTTC. The rearrangement uses TRBV18 and TRBJ2-7; D not resolved. The CDR3 consists of 13 residues. Germline values: CDR1 KGHSH, CDR2 LQKENI. The V gene lost 6 bases and the J gene lost 4 bases, with 13 bases spanning the gap.

This clone has just a few counts. The rearrangement joins TRBV6-5 to TRBJ1-2; 8 bases match TRBD1. The CDR3 consists of 13 residues. The germline V gene encodes CDR1 MNHEY and CDR2 SVGAGI. With V trimmed by 5 bases and J by 4 bases, 3 bases remained unmatched. The CDR3 loop is CASSQTGGYGYTF. The CDR3 region has the DNA TGTGCCAGCAGTCAAACAGGGGGCTATGGCTACACCTTC.

This sequence joins TRBV6-1 and TRBJ1-3, with 12 bases lining up with TRBD1. CDR3 length equals 19 residues. In germline, CDR1 is MNHNS, CDR2 SASEGT. J gave up 1 base and V 3 bases, and 10 bases lay outside the gene matches. The CDR3 DNA sequence: TGTGCCAGCAGTGACACCGGGACAGGGGGCCTTATGTCTGGAAACACCATATATTTT. It codes for CASSDTGTGGLMSGNTIYF.

The chain is built from TRBV7-2 and TRBJ2-5, with 13 nucleotides matching TRBD2. The CDR3 is 19 amino acids. V gave up 4 bases and J gave up 6 bases; unmatched junction bases: 17. Germline CDR1 and CDR2: SGHTA and FQGNSA. The CDR3 DNA reads as TGTGCCAGCAGCTATCCATTGCCGGGGGGACTAGCGGGACCAAAGACCCAGTACTTC. It specifies CASSYPLPGGLAGPKTQYF.

This chain connects TRBV6-5 to TRBJ1-3; perhaps TRBD1 as D (5 bases). V was cut by 7 bases and J by 4 bases, with 11 bases left in between. Per germline, CDR1 MNHEY and CDR2 SVGAGI. The CDR3 has 13 residues. CDR3 sequence reads: CASTTRQGNTIYF. In nucleotides, the CDR3 is TGTGCCAGCACTACCAGACAGGGAAACACCATATATTTT.

J is TRBJ2-7 and V is TRBV18, with D unclear. Trimming shortened V by 4 bases and J by 0 bases, and 10 bases separated the two germline ends. The CDR3 runs 14 residues. Germline V CDR1 and CDR2: KGHSH, LQKENI. CDR3: CASSRGPSSYEQYF. CDR3 DNA sequence: TGTGCCAGCTCACGAGGCCCTAGCTCCTACGAGCAGTACTTC.

This sequence joins TRBV5-1 and TRBJ1-3; the D is unclear. V lost 0 bases, J lost 4 bases, and 8 bases lay in between. From germline, CDR1 is SGHRS and CDR2 YFSETQ. The CDR3 extends over 14 amino acids. In nucleotides, the CDR3 is TGCGCCAGCAGCTTGGACACAGAAGGAAACACCATATATTTT. As protein: CASSLDTEGNTIYF.